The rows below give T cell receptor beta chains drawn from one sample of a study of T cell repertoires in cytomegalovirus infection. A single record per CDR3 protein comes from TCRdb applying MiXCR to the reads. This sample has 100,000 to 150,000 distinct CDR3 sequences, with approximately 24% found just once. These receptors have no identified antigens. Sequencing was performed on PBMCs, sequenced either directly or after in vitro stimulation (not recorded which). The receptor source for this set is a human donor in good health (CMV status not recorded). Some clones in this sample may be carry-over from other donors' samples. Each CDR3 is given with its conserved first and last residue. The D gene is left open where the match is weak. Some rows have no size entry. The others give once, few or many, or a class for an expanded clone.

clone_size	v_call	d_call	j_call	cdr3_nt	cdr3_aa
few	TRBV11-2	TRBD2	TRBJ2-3	TGTGCCAGCAGCTTCTTAATTCGACTAGCGGGGCACCTCCGCACAGATACGCAGTATTTT	CASSFLIRLAGHLRTDTQYF
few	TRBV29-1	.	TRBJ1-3	TGCAGCGTTGAACTGAACTCTGGAAACACCATATATTTT	CSVELNSGNTIYF
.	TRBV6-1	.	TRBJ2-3	TGTGCCAGCAGTGGATCCCTAGCGTCTAGCACAGATACGCAGTATTTT	CASSGSLASSTDTQYF
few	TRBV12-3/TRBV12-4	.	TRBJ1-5	TGTGCCAGCTGGTACGGGGGAGCCCAGCCCCAGCATTTT	CASWYGGAQPQHF
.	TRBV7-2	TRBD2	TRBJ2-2	TGTGCCACCCGAGCGGGAGGATTTACCGGGGAGCTGTTTTTT	CATRAGGFTGELFF
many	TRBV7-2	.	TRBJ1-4	TGTGCCAGCAGCCGCGAGCCCAGGGCGGCTAATGAAAAACTGTTTTTT	CASSREPRAANEKLFF
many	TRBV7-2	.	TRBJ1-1	TGTGCCAGCAGCCCGATACAGCTGAACACTGAAGCTTTCTTT	CASSPIQLNTEAFF
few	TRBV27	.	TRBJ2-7	TGTGCCAGCAGTTTAAGGTGGGAGTTTGCCTACGAGCAGTACTTC	CASSLRWEFAYEQYF
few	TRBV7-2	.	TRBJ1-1	TGTGCCAGCAGCTTAAGTTTGGGGTCGGGCACTGAAGCTTTCTTT	CASSLSLGSGTEAFF
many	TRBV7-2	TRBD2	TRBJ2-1	TGTGCCAGCAGCCCAGCCGGGACTAGCGGACCTAATGAGCAGTTCTTC	CASSPAGTSGPNEQFF
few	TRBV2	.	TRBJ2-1	TGTGCCAGCAAGTACTACACTGAGCAGTTCTTC	CASKYYTEQFF
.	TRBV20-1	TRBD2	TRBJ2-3	TGCAGTGCTACGGGACTAGCGGGAGGTACAGATACGCAGTATTTT	CSATGLAGGTDTQYF
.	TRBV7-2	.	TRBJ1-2	TGTGCCAACAGCTTAGCGGCACAGGGAGGCTACACCTTC	CANSLAAQGGYTF
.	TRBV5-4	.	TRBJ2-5	TGTGCCAGCAGACATGGGCCCCTAGAGACCCAGTACTTC	CASRHGPLETQYF
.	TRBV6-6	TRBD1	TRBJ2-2	TGTGCCAGCAGTTACTCGAGGGACAGGGCAAGCACCGGGGAGCTGTTTTTT	CASSYSRDRASTGELFF